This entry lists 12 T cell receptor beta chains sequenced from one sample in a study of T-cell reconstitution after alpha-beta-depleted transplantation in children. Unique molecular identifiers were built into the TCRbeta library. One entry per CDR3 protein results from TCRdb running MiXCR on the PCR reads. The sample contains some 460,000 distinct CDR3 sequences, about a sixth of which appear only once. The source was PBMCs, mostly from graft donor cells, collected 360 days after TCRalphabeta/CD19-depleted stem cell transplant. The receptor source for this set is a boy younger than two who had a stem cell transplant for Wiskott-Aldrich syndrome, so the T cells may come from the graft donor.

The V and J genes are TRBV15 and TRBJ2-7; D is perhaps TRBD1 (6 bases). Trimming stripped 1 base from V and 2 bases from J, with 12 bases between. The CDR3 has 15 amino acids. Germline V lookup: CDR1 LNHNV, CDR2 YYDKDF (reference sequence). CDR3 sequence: CATSRVNRATYEQYF. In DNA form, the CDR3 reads TGTGCCACCAGCAGAGTCAACAGGGCTACCTACGAGCAGTACTTC.

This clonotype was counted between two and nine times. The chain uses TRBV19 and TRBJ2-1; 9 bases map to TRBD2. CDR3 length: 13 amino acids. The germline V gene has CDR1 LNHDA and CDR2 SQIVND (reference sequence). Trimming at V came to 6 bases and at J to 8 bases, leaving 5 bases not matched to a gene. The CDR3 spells CASRTSGRHEQFF. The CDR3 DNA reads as TGTGCCAGTAGGACTAGCGGTCGTCATGAGCAGTTCTTC. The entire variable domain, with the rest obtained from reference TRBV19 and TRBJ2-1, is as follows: DGGITQSPKYLFRKEGQNVTLSCEQNLNHDAMYWYRQDPGQGLRLIYYSQIVNDFQKGDIAEGYSVSREKKESFPLTVTSAQKNPTAFYLCASRTSGRHEQFFGPGTRLTVL.

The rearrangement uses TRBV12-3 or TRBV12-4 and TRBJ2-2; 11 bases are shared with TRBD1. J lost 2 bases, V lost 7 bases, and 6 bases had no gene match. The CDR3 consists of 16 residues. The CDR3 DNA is TGTGCCAGCACCTCGGACAGGGGGCGTAACACCGGGGAGCTGTTTTTT. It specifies CASTSDRGRNTGELFF.

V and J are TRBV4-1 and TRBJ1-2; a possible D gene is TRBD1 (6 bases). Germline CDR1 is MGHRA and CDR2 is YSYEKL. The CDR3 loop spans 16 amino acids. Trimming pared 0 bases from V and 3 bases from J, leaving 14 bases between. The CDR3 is CASSQEVDRSHYGYTF. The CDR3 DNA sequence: TGCGCCAGCAGCCAAGAGGTCGACAGGTCCCACTATGGCTACACCTTC.

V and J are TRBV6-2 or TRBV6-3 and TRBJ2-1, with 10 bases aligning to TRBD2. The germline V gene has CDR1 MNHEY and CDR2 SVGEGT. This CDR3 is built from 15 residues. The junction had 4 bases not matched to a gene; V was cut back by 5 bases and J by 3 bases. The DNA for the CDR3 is TGTGCCAGCAGTAGAGCGGGAGGGTTCTACAATGAGCAGTTCTTC. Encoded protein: CASSRAGGFYNEQFF.

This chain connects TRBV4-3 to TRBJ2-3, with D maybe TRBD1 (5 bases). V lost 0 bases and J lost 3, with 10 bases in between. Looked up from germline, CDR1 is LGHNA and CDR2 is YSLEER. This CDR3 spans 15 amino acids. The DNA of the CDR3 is TGCGCCAGCAGCCAAGATCCTAGGGGAACAGATACGCAGTATTTT. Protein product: CASSQDPRGTDTQYF.

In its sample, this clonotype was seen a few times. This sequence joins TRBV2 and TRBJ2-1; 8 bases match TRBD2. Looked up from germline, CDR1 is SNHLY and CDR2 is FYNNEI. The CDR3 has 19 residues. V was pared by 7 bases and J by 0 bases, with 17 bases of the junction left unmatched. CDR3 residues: CASTVRSSGRATSYNEQFF. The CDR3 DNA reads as TGTGCCAGCACCGTAAGGTCAAGCGGGAGAGCTACCTCCTACAATGAGCAGTTCTTC.

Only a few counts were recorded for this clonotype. CDR3 sequence: CASSPAQGSTYEQYF. DNA for the CDR3: TGTGCCAGCAGCCCAGCACAGGGATCTACCTACGAGCAGTACTTC. This chain joins TRBV7-9 and TRBJ2-7, with D perhaps TRBD1 (6 bases). Trimming shortened V by 5 bases and J by 2 bases, and 16 bases separated the two germline ends. This CDR3 region has 15 residues. CDR1 is SEHNR, CDR2 FQNEAQ, per germline (reference sequence).

CDR3 DNA sequence: TGCGCCAGCAGCCAAGAGCTCGGAGATACGCAGTATTTT. Encoded protein: CASSQELGDTQYF. This chain links TRBV4-3 with TRBJ2-3; D is unresolved. This CDR3 comprises 13 residues. V lost 0 bases, J lost 5 bases, and 6 bases lay in between. Germline CDR1 LGHNA, CDR2 YSLEER.

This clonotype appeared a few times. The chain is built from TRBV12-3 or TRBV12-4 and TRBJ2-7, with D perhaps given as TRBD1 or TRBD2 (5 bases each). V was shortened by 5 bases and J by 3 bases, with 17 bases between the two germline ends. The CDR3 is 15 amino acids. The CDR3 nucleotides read TGTGCCAGCAGTCTTACCCGGGGCAGGGTCTACGAGCAGTACTTC. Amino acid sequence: CASSLTRGRVYEQYF.

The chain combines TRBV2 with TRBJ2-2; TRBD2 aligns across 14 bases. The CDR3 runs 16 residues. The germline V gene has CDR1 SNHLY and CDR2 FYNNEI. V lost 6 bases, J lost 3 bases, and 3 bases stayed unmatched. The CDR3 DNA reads TGTGCCAGCAGAAGACTAGCGGGAGGGGACACCGGGGAGCTGTTTTTT. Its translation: CASRRLAGGDTGELFF. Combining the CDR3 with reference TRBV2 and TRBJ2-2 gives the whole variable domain EPEVTQTPSHQVTQMGQEVILRCVPISNHLYFYWYRQILGQKVEFLVSFYNNEISEKSEIFDDQFSVERPDGSNFTLKIRSTKLEDSAMYFCASRRLAGGDTGELFFGEGSRLTVL.

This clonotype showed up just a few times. The CDR3 spells CASSTRTGWTDTQYF. The CDR3 bases are TGTGCCAGCAGTACCCGGACAGGGTGGACAGATACGCAGTATTTT. The rearrangement uses TRBV12-3 or TRBV12-4 and TRBJ2-3; 8 nucleotides agree with TRBD1. This CDR3 region has 15 residues. The J segment lost 3 bases and the V segment lost 5 bases, leaving 7 bases of the junction unmatched.